This T cell receptor (beta chain) was captured by sequencing in a study of neoadjuvant anti-PD-1 for oral cavity cancer. General study points: Only a few patients per response group were TCR-analyzed; validation needed.

PBMC libraries mostly used around 460 ng of input genomic DNA, with six replicates per sample. TCRdb's table, derived via immunoSEQ multiplex PCR, lists solely in-frame clones and lacks some. The sample contains under 7,000 clones, 74% of which appear only once. The V and J ends lost 4 bases and 6 bases respectively, with 17 bases between them. The CDR3 runs 14 residues. The germline CDR1 and CDR2 sequences are SGHRS and YFSETQ. This clone was detected a few times. Its antigen is not identified. The patients had HPV-negative, locally advanced oral cavity squamous cell carcinoma. This sample comprised PBMCs, obtained before nivolumab (anti-PD-1) treatment. This chain joins TRBV5-1 and TRBJ2-7; no definite D call. The clonotype was recovered from a person aged 35 to 85 with oral cavity squamous cell carcinoma. The CDR3 here is CASSPAEATGEQYF. CDR3 nucleotides: TGCGCCAGCAGCCCTGCGGAAGCTACGGGCGAGCAGTACTTC.